These T cell receptor beta chains were read from a single sample in a study of CD8+CD57+ T cells in acquired aplastic anemia. TCRdb re-analysed the reads in MiXCR, keeping a single row per CDR3 protein. The data show 150,000 to 200,000 distinct CDR3 sequences, 64% seen once. The sequenced material came from sorted CD4+, CD8+, or CD8+CD57+ T cells (not recorded which) from PBMCs. These receptors were collected from a human donor with severe aplastic anemia or a healthy control (not recorded which). Each CDR3 is given with its conserved first and last residue. A D gene is named only where the DNA matches it firmly. Expanded clones are given a class, and other clones once, few, many or no size at all.

abundance: -
d_gene: -
j_gene: TRBJ1-1
v_gene: TRBV7-6
CDR3aa: CATGLGTGAFF
CDR3nt: TGTGCCACGGGACTCGGCACTGGAGCCTTCTTT

abundance: -
d_gene: -
j_gene: TRBJ2-7
v_gene: TRBV5-1
CDR3aa: CASSFASSYEQYF
CDR3nt: TGCGCCAGCAGCTTCGCCAGCTCCTACGAGCAGTACTTC

abundance: -
d_gene: -
j_gene: TRBJ1-2
v_gene: TRBV29-1
CDR3aa: CSDTDSSNYGYTF
CDR3nt: TGCAGCGATACGGACAGTTCTAACTATGGCTACACCTTC

abundance: -
d_gene: -
j_gene: TRBJ1-4
v_gene: TRBV12-3/TRBV12-4
CDR3aa: CASSREGTTELFF
CDR3nt: TGTGCCAGCAGCCGTGAAGGGACAACGGAACTGTTTTTT

abundance: -
d_gene: -
j_gene: TRBJ2-1
v_gene: TRBV24-1
CDR3aa: CATSAQGGEYRNEQFF
CDR3nt: TGTGCCACCAGTGCCCAAGGGGGAGAATATAGAAATGAGCAGTTCTTC

abundance: -
d_gene: -
j_gene: TRBJ2-5
v_gene: TRBV7-9
CDR3aa: CASRGRRGPQETQYF
CDR3nt: TGTGCCAGCAGGGGTAGGAGGGGGCCCCAAGAGACCCAGTACTTC

abundance: once
d_gene: -
j_gene: TRBJ2-3
v_gene: TRBV7-9
CDR3aa: CATNERGASTDTQYF
CDR3nt: TGTGCCACCAATGAACGGGGCGCTAGCACAGATACGCAGTATTTT

abundance: few
d_gene: TRBD2
j_gene: TRBJ2-5
v_gene: TRBV20-1
CDR3aa: CSARGLAGVVETQYF
CDR3nt: TGCAGTGCTAGGGGACTAGCGGGAGTAGTCGAGACCCAGTACTTC

abundance: -
d_gene: TRBD2
j_gene: TRBJ2-3
v_gene: TRBV12-3/TRBV12-4
CDR3aa: CASSFGSGSDTQYF
CDR3nt: TGTGCCAGCAGTTTTGGTAGCGGGAGTGATACGCAGTATTTT

abundance: few
d_gene: TRBD1
j_gene: TRBJ2-5
v_gene: TRBV19
CDR3aa: CASSRRDREETQYF
CDR3nt: TGTGCCAGTAGTAGACGGGACAGAGAAGAGACCCAGTACTTC

abundance: -
d_gene: TRBD1
j_gene: TRBJ1-2
v_gene: TRBV7-2
CDR3aa: CASSPRTGIANYGYTF
CDR3nt: TGTGCCAGCAGCCCCCGGACAGGGATAGCTAACTATGGCTACACCTTC

abundance: few
d_gene: -
j_gene: TRBJ1-2
v_gene: TRBV20-1
CDR3aa: CSAQRGGPYGYTF
CDR3nt: TGCAGTGCCCAGAGAGGAGGACCGTATGGCTACACCTTC

abundance: -
d_gene: -
j_gene: TRBJ1-5
v_gene: TRBV9
CDR3aa: CASSVEVAGFTDTQHF
CDR3nt: TGTGCCAGCAGCGTAGAAGTAGCGGGGTTCACAGATACGCAGCATTTT

abundance: -
d_gene: TRBD1
j_gene: TRBJ2-4
v_gene: TRBV7-9
CDR3aa: CATKTGASDIQYF
CDR3nt: TGTGCCACCAAGACAGGGGCAAGTGACATTCAGTACTTC

abundance: -
d_gene: TRBD1
j_gene: TRBJ2-5
v_gene: TRBV7-9
CDR3aa: CASSSVTGEETQYF
CDR3nt: TGTGCCAGCAGCTCCGTTACAGGGGAAGAGACCCAGTACTTC

abundance: -
d_gene: -
j_gene: TRBJ1-5
v_gene: TRBV7-9
CDR3aa: CASSLATGVSNQPQHF
CDR3nt: TGTGCCAGCAGCCTCGCCACGGGAGTTAGCAATCAGCCCCAGCATTTT

abundance: -
d_gene: TRBD2
j_gene: TRBJ2-2
v_gene: TRBV7-2
CDR3aa: CASSKRVAGGPGTGELFF
CDR3nt: TGTGCCAGCAGCAAACGGGTAGCGGGGGGGCCGGGCACCGGGGAGCTGTTTTTT

abundance: -
d_gene: -
j_gene: TRBJ2-5
v_gene: TRBV15
CDR3aa: CATSRDRGGQETQYF
CDR3nt: TGTGCCACCAGCAGAGACAGGGGAGGGCAAGAGACCCAGTACTTC

abundance: few
d_gene: -
j_gene: TRBJ2-7
v_gene: TRBV20-1
CDR3aa: CSASPLARGSSYEQYF
CDR3nt: TGCAGTGCTAGCCCACTAGCCCGGGGCAGCTCCTACGAGCAGTACTTC

abundance: -
d_gene: TRBD2
j_gene: TRBJ2-6
v_gene: TRBV25-1
CDR3aa: CASSGDSGRVPGANVLTF
CDR3nt: TGTGCCAGCAGTGGAGATAGCGGGAGGGTCCCTGGGGCCAACGTCCTGACTTTC

abundance: -
d_gene: -
j_gene: TRBJ2-7
v_gene: TRBV19
CDR3aa: CASSTDTCGIAPPCSYEQYF
CDR3nt: TGTGCCAGTAGTACCGACACATGCGGGATTGCACCTCCGTGCTCCTACGAGCAGTACTTC

abundance: many
d_gene: -
j_gene: TRBJ2-1
v_gene: TRBV6-1
CDR3aa: CASLRRGLGQFF
CDR3nt: TGTGCCAGCCTGCGGCGCGGTTTGGGGCAGTTCTTC

abundance: -
d_gene: TRBD2
j_gene: TRBJ2-2
v_gene: TRBV15
CDR3aa: CATSRDPPSGANTGELFF
CDR3nt: TGTGCCACCAGCAGAGATCCACCTAGCGGGGCGAACACCGGGGAGCTGTTTTTT

abundance: -
d_gene: -
j_gene: TRBJ1-2
v_gene: TRBV2
CDR3aa: CASSVLQTNYGYTF
CDR3nt: TGTGCCAGCAGTGTATTACAGACTAACTATGGCTACACCTTC

abundance: -
d_gene: -
j_gene: TRBJ2-7
v_gene: TRBV20-1
CDR3aa: CSAEQGYEQYF
CDR3nt: TGCAGTGCTGAACAGGGTTACGAGCAGTACTTC

abundance: -
d_gene: -
j_gene: TRBJ2-7
v_gene: TRBV20-1
CDR3aa: CSARDQIYEQYF
CDR3nt: TGCAGTGCTAGAGATCAAATATACGAGCAGTACTTC